The 18 T cell receptor beta chains in this list originate from one sample, sequenced in a study of shared clonotypes between healthy human individuals. Only CD45RO-negative cells positively selected for CCR7 counted as naive CD8 cells, so terminally differentiated effector memory CD45RA+ cells were excluded. The assay was immunoSEQ multiplex PCR, and TCRdb's table has in-frame clones only and misses some. The sample contains over 2,000,000 clones, 93% of which appear only once. Sequenced material: naive CD8+ T cells from PBMCs. The receptor source for this set is a man aged 18 to 29 in good health. Some clones in this sample may be carry-over from other donors' samples.

This clone was detected once. The rearrangement joins TRBV27 to TRBJ2-2; D is uncertain. In germline, CDR1 is MNHEY, CDR2 SMNVEV (reference sequence). The V end was cut by 2 bases, the J end by 2 bases, with 6 bases between. The CDR3 consists of 14 residues. The CDR3 sequence: CASSLTDNTGELFF. The DNA for the CDR3 is TGTGCCAGCAGTTTAACAGATAACACCGGGGAGCTGTTTTTT.

This CDR3 reads CASSSQGVGPSGANVLTF. In nucleotides, the CDR3 is TGTGCCAGCAGCTCCCAGGGGGTTGGACCTTCTGGGGCCAACGTCCTGACTTTC. V and J are TRBV7-3 and TRBJ2-6, with 7 bases fitting TRBD1. The CDR3 runs to 18 residues. The V and J ends lost 4 bases and 1 base, in that order; junction bases with no gene match: 10. Per germline, CDR1 SGHTA and CDR2 FQGTGA.

Written as DNA, the CDR3 is TGTGCCACCAGCAGGAGCAGGGGGCAGACTGAAGCTTTCTTT. Encoded protein: CATSRSRGQTEAFF. The chain recombines TRBV15 with TRBJ1-1, with TRBD1 identical over 8 bases. The CDR3 has 14 residues. Germline V gene lookup returns CDR1 LNHNV and CDR2 YYDKDF (reference sequence). Trimming took 3 bases from V and 5 from J; bases not matched to a gene: 5. Using reference TRBV15 and TRBJ1-1 for the parts outside the CDR3, the full variable domain is DAMVIQNPRYQVTQFGKPVTLSCSQTLNHNVMYWYQQKSSQAPKLLFHYYDKDFNNEADTPDNFQSRRPNTSFCFLDIRSPGLGDTAMYLCATSRSRGQTEAFFGQGTRLTVV.

The chain links TRBV28 to TRBJ2-7; 8 bases align to TRBD1. V was pared by 5 bases and J by 4 bases, with 7 bases of the junction left unmatched. This CDR3 is 14 amino acids long. Germline loops: CDR1 MDHEN, CDR2 SYDVKM. CDR3 DNA sequence: TGTGCCAGCAGTGACAGGGGCCCCCTATACGAGCAGTACTTC. Translating it yields CASSDRGPLYEQYF.

The CDR3 DNA follows: TGCGCCAGCAGCCAAGATCGGGGAAGCGGGGTCTACAATGAGCAGTTCTTC. Translated: CASSQDRGSGVYNEQFF. The chain recombines TRBV4-3 with TRBJ2-1; TRBD2 matches at 7 bases. This CDR3 spans 17 amino acids. Trimming cost V 0 bases and J 3 bases; bases outside gene matches: 8. Germline V gene lookup returns CDR1 LGHNA and CDR2 YSLEER.

This clone was counted a single time. This sequence joins TRBV11-1 and TRBJ2-5, with D perhaps matching TRBD1 (5 bases). Germline V gene data show CDR1 as SGHAT and CDR2 as FQDESV (reference sequence). V lost 7 bases, J lost 2 bases, and 8 bases lay in between. The CDR3 sequence is 12 residues long. The CDR3 here is CASKTAQETQYF. CDR3 coding DNA: TGTGCCAGCAAGACAGCTCAAGAGACCCAGTACTTC.

The chain combines TRBV11-2 with TRBJ2-7; tentatively, D is TRBD1 (5 bases). The CDR3 is 14 residues long. From germline, CDR1 is SGHAT and CDR2 FQNNGV. V shed 4 bases and J shed 3 bases, with 13 bases lying between them. This CDR3 reads CASSYSGRDYEQYF. The CDR3 coding sequence is TGTGCCAGCAGCTACTCAGGCAGGGACTACGAGCAGTACTTC.

The chain couples TRBV6-5 to TRBJ1-2, with TRBD1 identical over 9 bases. CDR1 MNHEY and CDR2 SVGAGI come from the germline V gene. The CDR3 is 13 amino acids. V was pared by 8 bases and J by 1 base, with 2 bases of the junction left unmatched. In DNA, the CDR3 is TGTGCCAGCGGGGACAGGGTTAACTATGGCTACACCTTC. It specifies CASGDRVNYGYTF.

The V gene is TRBV10-1, the J gene TRBJ2-1, with D tentatively TRBD2 (6 bases). Germline assignment: CDR1 WNHNN and CDR2 SYGVQD (reference sequence). V was trimmed by 3 bases and J by 1 base, leaving 10 bases between them. This CDR3 spans 15 amino acids. CDR3 in amino acids: CASSEFGRSYNEQFF. CDR3 coding DNA: TGCGCCAGCAGTGAATTCGGGAGATCCTACAATGAGCAGTTCTTC.

The CDR3 protein is CASGGGGAITDTQYF. The CDR3 DNA follows: TGTGCCAGCGGCGGAGGGGGGGCGATCACAGATACGCAGTATTTT. The V gene is TRBV9, the J gene TRBJ2-3; D is perhaps TRBD2 (7 bases). The CDR3 is 15 amino acids. The germline V gene encodes CDR1 SGDLS and CDR2 YYNGEE. Trimming took 7 bases from V and 2 from J, leaving 17 bases between them.

The chain has TRBV6-6 and TRBJ2-7; unclear D gene. The V end lost 0 bases, the J end lost 6 bases, and 9 bases lay between the germline ends. The germline gives CDR1 MNHNY, CDR2 SVGAGI (reference sequence). CDR3 length: 13 residues. The CDR3 DNA sequence: TGTGCCAGCAGTTACTCAATCGCGGTCGAGCAGTACTTC. It is translated as CASSYSIAVEQYF.

This clone was recorded once. This chain joins TRBV4-2 and TRBJ2-3; 8 nucleotides align to TRBD2. The germline CDR1 and CDR2 sequences are LGHNA and YNFKEQ. The CDR3 is 15 residues long. Trimming cost V 0 bases and J 8 bases; bases outside gene matches: 7. In nucleotides, the CDR3 is TGTGCCAGCAGCCAAGATAGAGCGGGAGAAGTTACGCAGTATTTT. Amino acids: CASSQDRAGEVTQYF.

The rearrangement links TRBV13 to TRBJ2-5; TRBD2 matches 7 bases. V was pared by 8 bases and J by 0 bases, with 6 bases of the junction left unmatched. This CDR3 comprises 14 residues. Germline lookup yields CDR1 PRHDT and CDR2 FYEKMQ (reference sequence). The chain's CDR3 is CASQTGGYQETQYF. CDR3 DNA sequence: TGTGCCAGCCAAACGGGAGGTTACCAAGAGACCCAGTACTTC. The entire variable domain, with the rest obtained from reference TRBV13 and TRBJ2-5, is as follows: AAGVIQSPRHLIKEKRETATLKCYPIPRHDTVYWYQQGPGQDPQFLISFYEKMQSDKGSIPDRFSAQQFSDYHSELNMSSLELGDSALYFCASQTGGYQETQYFGPGTRLLVL.

This rearrangement joins TRBV28 to TRBJ2-2; D is unclear. With 1 base removed from V and 4 bases from J, the gap between germline ends came to 4 bases. This CDR3 has 13 amino acids. From germline, CDR1 is MDHEN and CDR2 SYDVKM. The CDR3 loop reads CASSLSPTGELFF. For the CDR3, the DNA is TGTGCCAGCAGTTTATCCCCCACCGGGGAGCTGTTTTTT.

The chain employs TRBV19 and TRBJ2-7; 8 bases line up with TRBD1. This CDR3 region has 14 residues. The trim removed 5 bases at V and 7 bases at J, leaving 10 bases unmatched. Germline V gives CDR1 LNHDA, CDR2 SQIVND (reference sequence). The CDR3 DNA reads as TGTGCCAGTAGTCCGCACAGGGGGATATGGGAGCAGTACTTC. Protein product: CASSPHRGIWEQYF.

In its sample, this clone was seen once. The rearrangement links TRBV28 to TRBJ1-3; D not certain. The CDR3 extends over 15 amino acids. The V and J ends lost 6 bases and 4 bases respectively, with 16 bases between them. Germline V gene sequence: CDR1 MDHEN, CDR2 SYDVKM. The DNA of the CDR3 is TGTGCCAGCAGAGTCGACGTATCGTCAGGAAACACCATATATTTT. As protein: CASRVDVSSGNTIYF.

The rearrangement links TRBV27 to TRBJ2-7; TRBD1 matches 9 bases. From germline, CDR1 is MNHEY and CDR2 SMNVEV (reference sequence). The J segment lost 4 bases and the V segment lost 5 bases, leaving 15 bases of the junction unmatched. This CDR3 has 17 residues. CDR3 protein: CASSPGPGTGQVYEQYF. The CDR3 DNA reads as TGTGCCAGCAGTCCGGGCCCCGGGACAGGGCAGGTGTACGAGCAGTACTTC.

The chain uses TRBV25-1 and TRBJ2-7; D might be TRBD2 (5 bases). Trimming took 1 base from V and 1 from J, leaving 8 bases between them. Germline V gene data show CDR1 as MGHDK and CDR2 as SYGVNS. The CDR3 is 14 amino acids. The CDR3, as DNA: TGTGCCAGCAGTGAATTTCTAGCTTCCTACGAGCAGTACTTC. Its protein product is CASSEFLASYEQYF.